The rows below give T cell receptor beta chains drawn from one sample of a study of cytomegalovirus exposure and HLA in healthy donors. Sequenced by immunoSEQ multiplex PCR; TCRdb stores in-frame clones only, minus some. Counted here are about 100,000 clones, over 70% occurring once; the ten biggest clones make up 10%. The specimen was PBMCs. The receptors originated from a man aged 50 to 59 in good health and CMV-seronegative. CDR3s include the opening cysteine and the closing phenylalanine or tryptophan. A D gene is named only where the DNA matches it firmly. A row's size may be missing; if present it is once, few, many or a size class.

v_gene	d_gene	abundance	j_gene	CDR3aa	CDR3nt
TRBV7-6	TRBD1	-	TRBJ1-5	CASSLGTGRQPQHF	TGTGCCAGCAGCTTAGGGACAGGTAGGCAGCCCCAGCATTTT
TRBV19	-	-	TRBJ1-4	CASSISGATNEKLFF	TGTGCCAGTAGTATTTCCGGGGCAACTAATGAAAAACTGTTTTTT
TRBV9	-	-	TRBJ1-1	CASTLIQGPEFEAFF	TGTGCCAGCACCCTGATACAGGGCCCGGAGTTTGAAGCTTTCTTT
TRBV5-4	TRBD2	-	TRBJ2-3	CASSLEGTRNFDTQYF	TGTGCCAGCAGCTTGGAGGGGACTAGGAACTTTGATACGCAGTATTTT
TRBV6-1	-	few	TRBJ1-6	CASQPGYSYNSPLHF	TGTGCCAGCCAGCCAGGGTACTCCTATAATTCACCCCTCCACTTT
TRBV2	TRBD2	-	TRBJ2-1	CASSENLAGNNEQFF	TGTGCCAGCAGTGAAAATCTAGCGGGCAACAATGAGCAGTTCTTC
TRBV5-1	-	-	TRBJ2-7	CASSPITTNSEQYF	TGCGCCAGCAGCCCTATAACGACTAACTCCGAGCAGTACTTC
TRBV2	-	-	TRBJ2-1	CASSSLGDSYNEQFF	TGTGCCAGCTCATCCTTAGGGGACTCCTACAATGAGCAGTTCTTC
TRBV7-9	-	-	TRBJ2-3	CASSFAATTTDTQYF	TGTGCCAGCAGCTTTGCGGCGACTACCACAGATACGCAGTATTTT
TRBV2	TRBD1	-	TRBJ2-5	CASSADRGRETQYF	TGTGCCAGCAGTGCTGACAGGGGGCGGGAGACCCAGTACTTC
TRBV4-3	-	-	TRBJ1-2	CASSQGGGGYGYTF	TGCGCCAGCAGCCAAGGGGGCGGTGGCTATGGCTACACCTTC
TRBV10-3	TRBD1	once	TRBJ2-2	CATRPGQGWTGELFF	TGTGCCACCAGACCGGGACAGGGGTGGACCGGGGAGCTGTTTTTT
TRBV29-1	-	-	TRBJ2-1	CSVGRGSSYNEQFF	TGCAGCGTTGGCAGAGGGAGCTCCTACAATGAGCAGTTCTTC
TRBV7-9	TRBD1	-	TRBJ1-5	CASSPGTGRGNQPQHF	TGTGCCAGCAGCCCAGGGACAGGTCGAGGCAATCAGCCCCAGCATTTT
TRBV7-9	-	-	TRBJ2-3	CASSRGGGRGDTDTQYF	TGTGCCAGCAGCCGAGGGGGAGGCAGGGGGGACACAGATACGCAGTATTTT
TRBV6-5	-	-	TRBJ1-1	CASRAHTGTEAFF	TGTGCCAGCAGGGCGCATACGGGCACTGAAGCTTTCTTT
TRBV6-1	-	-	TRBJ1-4	CASSTPREKLFF	TGTGCCAGCAGTACGCCGAGGGAAAAACTGTTTTTT
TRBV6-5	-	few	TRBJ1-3	CASSYRSSAGNTIYF	TGTGCCAGCAGTTACCGGAGTTCAGCTGGAAACACCATATATTTT
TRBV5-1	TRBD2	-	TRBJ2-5	CASSFGRGDRETQYF	TGCGCCAGCAGCTTTGGGCGGGGGGACCGGGAGACCCAGTACTTC
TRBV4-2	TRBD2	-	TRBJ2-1	CASSQAGGTRGSYNEQFF	TGTGCCAGCAGCCAAGCGGGGGGGACCAGGGGCTCCTACAATGAGCAGTTCTTC
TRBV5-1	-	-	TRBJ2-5	CASSLGGQPSAGETQYF	TGCGCCAGCAGCTTGGGGGGACAGCCATCGGCGGGGGAGACCCAGTACTTC
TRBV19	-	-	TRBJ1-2	CASSLRDYYGYTF	TGTGCCAGTAGTCTCAGGGATTACTATGGCTACACCTTC
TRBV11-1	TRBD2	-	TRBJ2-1	CASSPTSGIFQPNNEQFF	TGTGCCAGCAGCCCGACTAGCGGGATATTCCAGCCTAACAATGAGCAGTTCTTC
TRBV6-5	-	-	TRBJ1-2	CASSRTADYGYTF	TGTGCCAGCAGTCGGACAGCCGACTATGGCTACACCTTC
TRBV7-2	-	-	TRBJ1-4	CASSRRSGESEKLFF	TGTGCCAGCAGCCGTAGATCAGGGGAAAGTGAAAAACTGTTTTTT
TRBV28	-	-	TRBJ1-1	CASSARDSRGTEAFF	TGTGCCAGCAGTGCCCGGGACTCCCGTGGAACTGAAGCTTTCTTT
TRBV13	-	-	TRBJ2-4	CASSPTGLNIQYF	TGTGCCAGCAGCCCGACAGGTTTAAACATTCAGTACTTC
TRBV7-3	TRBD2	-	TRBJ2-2	CASSPASGVTGELFF	TGTGCCAGCAGCCCAGCCAGCGGGGTTACCGGGGAGCTGTTTTTT
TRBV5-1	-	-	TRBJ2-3	CASSLITQTSTDTQYF	TGCGCCAGCAGCTTGATCACCCAGACTAGCACAGATACGCAGTATTTT
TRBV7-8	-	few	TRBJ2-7	CASSPPQREQYF	TGTGCCAGCAGCCCGCCCCAACGGGAGCAGTACTTC
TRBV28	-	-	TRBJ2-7	CASLKKPYEQYF	TGTGCCAGCTTAAAGAAACCCTACGAGCAGTACTTC
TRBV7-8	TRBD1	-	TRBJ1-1	CASSSPQGAEAFF	TGTGCCAGCAGCTCCCCACAGGGGGCTGAAGCTTTCTTT
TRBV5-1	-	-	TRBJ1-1	CASSPGFLNTEAFF	TGCGCCAGCAGCCCAGGTTTCTTGAACACTGAAGCTTTCTTT
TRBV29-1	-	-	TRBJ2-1	CSVAIPGSYNEQFF	TGCAGCGTTGCAATACCGGGATCTTACAATGAGCAGTTCTTC
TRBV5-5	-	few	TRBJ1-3	CASSVDGSRNTIYF	TGTGCCAGCAGCGTGGACGGGAGCAGAAACACCATATATTTT
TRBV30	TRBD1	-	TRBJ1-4	CAWSPTGAGGKLFF	TGTGCCTGGAGCCCGACAGGGGCCGGTGGAAAACTGTTTTTT
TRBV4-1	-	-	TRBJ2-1	CASSQEGAEQFF	TGCGCCAGCAGCCAAGAGGGGGCTGAGCAGTTCTTC
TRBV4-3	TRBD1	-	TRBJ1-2	CASSQDRVWDSNYGYTF	TGCGCCAGCAGCCAAGATAGAGTTTGGGACAGCAACTATGGCTACACCTTC
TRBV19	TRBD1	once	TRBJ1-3	CASSISTGGRSGNTIYF	TGTGCCAGTAGTATCTCGACAGGGGGCAGGTCTGGAAACACCATATATTTT
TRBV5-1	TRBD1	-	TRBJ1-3	CASSLSGTASVNTIYF	TGCGCCAGCAGCTTGTCCGGGACAGCTAGTGTAAACACCATATATTTT
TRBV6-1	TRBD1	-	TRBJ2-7	CASSQGQGDYEQYF	TGTGCCAGCAGCCAGGGGCAGGGGGACTACGAGCAGTACTTC
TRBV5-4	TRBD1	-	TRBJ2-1	CASSPPGTGTPKEQFF	TGTGCCAGCAGCCCTCCGGGGACAGGGACTCCAAAGGAGCAGTTCTTC
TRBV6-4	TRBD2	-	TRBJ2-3	CASSGTSGRPDTQYF	TGTGCCAGCAGTGGGACTAGCGGGAGACCAGATACGCAGTATTTT
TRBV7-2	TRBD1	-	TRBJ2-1	CASSLRQGSYNEQFF	TGTGCCAGCAGCTTGAGACAGGGGTCCTACAATGAGCAGTTCTTC
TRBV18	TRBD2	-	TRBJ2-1	CASSPGLAGAYEQFF	TGTGCCAGCTCACCAGGACTAGCGGGGGCCTATGAGCAGTTCTTC
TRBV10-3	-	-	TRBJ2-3	CAIGGGNTDTQYF	TGTGCCATCGGAGGAGGGAACACAGATACGCAGTATTTT